What follows are 11 T cell receptor beta chains derived from one specimen sequenced in a study of blood T cell repertoires in COVID-19. Method: immunoSEQ multiplex PCR; TCRdb's copy keeps in-frame clones and lacks some. The table shows roughly 250,000 clones, with approximately 79% occurring only once. The sample consisted of peripheral blood. Receptors originate from a woman aged 40-49 years with active or convalescent COVID-19.

V gene TRBV19 combines with J gene TRBJ2-3; a possible D gene is TRBD2 (6 bases). V dropped 3 bases and J dropped 0 bases, with 13 bases sitting between them. The CDR3 has 16 residues. The germline V gene has CDR1 LNHDA and CDR2 SQIVND (reference sequence). The DNA of the CDR3 is TGTGCCAGTAGTATTATGGGGGGTTCTAGCACAGATACGCAGTATTTT. It translates to CASSIMGGSSTDTQYF. Combining the CDR3 with reference TRBV19 and TRBJ2-3 gives the whole variable domain DGGITQSPKYLFRKEGQNVTLSCEQNLNHDAMYWYRQDPGQGLRLIYYSQIVNDFQKGDIAEGYSVSREKKESFPLTVTSAQKNPTAFYLCASSIMGGSSTDTQYFGPGTRLTVL.

The CDR3 DNA reads as TGTGCTAGTGGTTTAGGCGGGATCTATAATTCACCCCTCCACTTT. It translates to CASGLGGIYNSPLHF. V is TRBV12-5 and J is TRBJ1-6; no clear D gene. This CDR3 has 15 amino acids. In germline, CDR1 is LGHNT, CDR2 FRNRAP. The germline V and J ends were trimmed by 3 bases and 3 bases, with 9 bases remaining between them.

CDR3 in amino acids: CASSRRTEQFGDTQYF. The CDR3, as DNA: TGTGCCAGCAGCCGCCGGACAGAACAGTTCGGAGATACGCAGTATTTT. V is TRBV11-2 and J is TRBJ2-3; D perhaps matches TRBD1 (6 bases). Trimming left V 5 bases short and J 5 bases short, with 20 bases between. CDR3 length: 16 amino acids. CDR1 is SGHAT, CDR2 FQNNGV, per germline.

The genes are TRBV11-3 and TRBJ2-1, with 7 nucleotides matching TRBD1. This CDR3 region has 12 residues. From germline, CDR1 is SGHNT and CDR2 YENEEA. Trimming at V came to 5 bases and at J to 8 bases, leaving 3 bases not matched to a gene. DNA of the CDR3: TGTGCCAGCAGCCCAACAGGGGATGAGCAGTTCTTC. Residues: CASSPTGDEQFF.

Only a few counts were recorded for this clone. The chain is built from TRBV5-5 and TRBJ1-1; 9 bases agree with TRBD1. The CDR3 covers 18 residues. V shed 4 bases, J shed 4 bases, and the junction held 17 bases outside the gene matches. Germline V gene sequence: CDR1 SGHKS, CDR2 YYEKEE (reference sequence). CDR3 region: CASSHVPGQGSGTTEAFF. CDR3 DNA sequence: TGTGCCAGCAGCCATGTCCCGGGACAGGGATCGGGAACCACTGAAGCTTTCTTT.

In DNA, the CDR3 is TGTGCCAGCAGCGGGGGTATGGGCAATTCACCCCTCCACTTT. Encoded protein: CASSGGMGNSPLHF. This chain joins TRBV27 and TRBJ1-6, with D possibly being TRBD1 (5 bases). Trimming removed 6 bases from V and 7 bases from J, with 13 bases in between. Germline V gene data show CDR1 as MNHEY and CDR2 as SMNVEV (reference sequence). This CDR3 contains 14 residues.

V gene TRBV5-4 combines with J gene TRBJ2-6; D possibly corresponds to TRBD1 (6 bases). This CDR3 region has 15 residues. The germline V gene has CDR1 SGHNT and CDR2 YYREEE (reference sequence). Trimming left V 7 bases short and J 1 base short, with 12 bases between. The CDR3 sequence: CASGGPPSGANVLTF. CDR3 DNA: TGTGCCAGCGGGGGCCCTCCATCTGGGGCCAACGTCCTGACTTTC.

V and J are TRBV18 and TRBJ2-7; the D gene is possibly TRBD1 (7 bases). CDR1 KGHSH and CDR2 LQKENI come from the germline V gene. V dropped 2 bases and J dropped 4 bases, with 15 bases sitting between them. This CDR3 spans 15 amino acids. CDR3 nucleotide sequence: TGTGCCAGCTCACCAGGAGTGACAGGGAGGTACGAGCAGTACGTC. This translates into CASSPGVTGRYEQYV.

J is TRBJ1-6 and V is TRBV19, with TRBD1 identical over 7 bases. Trimming cost V 6 bases and J 3 bases; bases outside gene matches: 11. CDR1 and CDR2 (germline): LNHDA, SQIVND (reference sequence). The CDR3 has 17 residues. CDR3 DNA sequence: TGTGCCAGTAGCTATTATGGGACAGAGCACTATAATTCACCCCTCCACTTT. Translation gives CASSYYGTEHYNSPLHF.

The rearrangement uses TRBV5-1 and TRBJ1-4; 12 nucleotides match TRBD1. Germline values: CDR1 SGHRS, CDR2 YFSETQ. This CDR3 comprises 14 residues. V trimming: 4 bases; J trimming: 12 bases; junction bases outside the gene matches: 7. CDR3 loop: CASSRDRGRAELFF. CDR3 DNA sequence: TGCGCCAGCAGCAGGGACAGGGGGCGCGCGGAACTGTTTTTT.

J is TRBJ1-1 and V is TRBV5-1; 8 nucleotides align to TRBD1. The CDR3 totals 13 residues. Trimming at V came to 3 bases and at J to 4 bases, leaving 2 bases not matched to a gene. Germline values: CDR1 SGHRS, CDR2 YFSETQ. The DNA for the CDR3 is TGCGCCAGCAGCTGGCAGGGGGCCACTGAAGCTTTCTTT. Residues: CASSWQGATEAFF.